This T cell receptor beta chain is from a study of cytomegalovirus exposure and HLA in healthy donors. Study summary: It was reported in a later analysis that the 95 to 150 validation repertoires used the same platform as the roughly 670 first-cohort repertoires. The study's findings and limits: In the 130 or so validation repertoires, a later analysis found that first-cohort TCR clusters tended to co-occur. Diagnosis of cytomegalovirus status made by the classifier reportedly showed high specificity and sensitivity.

As for this clone: The target antigen is unknown.

Generated by immunoSEQ multiplex PCR, the TCRdb table keeps only in-frame clones and is missing some. In the table there are fewer than 140,000 clones, less than 90% of which are singletons. From germline, CDR1 is SEHNR and CDR2 FQNEAQ (reference sequence). V shed 1 base, J shed 12 bases, and the junction held 3 bases outside the gene matches. The CDR3 is made up of 12 amino acids. The receptor was derived from a woman aged 18 to 35 in good health and CMV-seropositive. J is TRBJ1-5 and V is TRBV7-9, with 7 positions matching TRBD1. Sequenced sample: PBMCs. This CDR3 is CASSLERDSQHF. The CDR3 DNA follows: TGTGCCAGCAGCTTAGAGAGGGACAGCCAGCATTTT.